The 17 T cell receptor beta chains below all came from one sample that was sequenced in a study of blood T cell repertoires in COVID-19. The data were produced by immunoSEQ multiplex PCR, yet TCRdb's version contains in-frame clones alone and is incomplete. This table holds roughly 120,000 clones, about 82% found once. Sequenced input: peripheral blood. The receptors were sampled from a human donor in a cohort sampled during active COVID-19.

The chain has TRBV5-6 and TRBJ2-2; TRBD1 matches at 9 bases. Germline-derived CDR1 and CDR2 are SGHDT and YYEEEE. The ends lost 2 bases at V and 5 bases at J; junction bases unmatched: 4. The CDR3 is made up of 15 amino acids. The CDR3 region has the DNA TGTGCCAGCAGCTTTAGGGGACAGGGAACCGGGGAGCTGTTTTTT. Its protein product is CASSFRGQGTGELFF.

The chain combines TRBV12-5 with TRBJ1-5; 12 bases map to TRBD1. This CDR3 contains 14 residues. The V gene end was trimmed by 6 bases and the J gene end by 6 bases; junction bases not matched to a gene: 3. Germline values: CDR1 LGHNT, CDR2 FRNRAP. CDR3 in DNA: TGTGCTAGTGGCCCGGGACAGGGGGCTCAGCCCCAGCATTTT. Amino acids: CASGPGQGAQPQHF.

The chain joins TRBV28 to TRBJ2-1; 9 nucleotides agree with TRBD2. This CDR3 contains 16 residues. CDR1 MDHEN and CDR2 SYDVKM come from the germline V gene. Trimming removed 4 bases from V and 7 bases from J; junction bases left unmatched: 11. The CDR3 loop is CASSSAGSGRYNEQFF. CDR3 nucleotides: TGTGCCAGCAGTTCAGCGGGCAGCGGGAGGTATAATGAGCAGTTCTTC.

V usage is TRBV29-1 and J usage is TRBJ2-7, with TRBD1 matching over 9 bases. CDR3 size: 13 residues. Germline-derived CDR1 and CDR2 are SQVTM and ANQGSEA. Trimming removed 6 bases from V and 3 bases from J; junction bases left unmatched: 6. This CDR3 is CSVEGQGRYEQYF. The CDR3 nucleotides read TGCAGCGTCGAGGGACAGGGACGCTACGAGCAGTACTTC.

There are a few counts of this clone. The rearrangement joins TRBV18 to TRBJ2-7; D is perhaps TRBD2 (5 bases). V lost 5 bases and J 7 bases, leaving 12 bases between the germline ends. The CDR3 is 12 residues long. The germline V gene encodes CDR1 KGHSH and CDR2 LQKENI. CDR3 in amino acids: CASSEAGREQYF. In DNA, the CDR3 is TGTGCCAGCTCAGAGGCGGGTCGGGAGCAGTACTTC.

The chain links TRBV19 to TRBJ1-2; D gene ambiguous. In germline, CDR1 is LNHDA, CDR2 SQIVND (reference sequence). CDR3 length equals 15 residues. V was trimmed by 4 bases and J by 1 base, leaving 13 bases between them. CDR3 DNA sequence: TGTGCCAGTAGTACCGGAGTCGGGTTTAACTATGGCTACACCTTC. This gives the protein CASSTGVGFNYGYTF.

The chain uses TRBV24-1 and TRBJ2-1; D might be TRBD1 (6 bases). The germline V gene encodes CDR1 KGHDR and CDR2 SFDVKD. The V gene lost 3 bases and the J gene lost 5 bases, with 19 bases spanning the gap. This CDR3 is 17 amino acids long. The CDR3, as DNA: TGTGCCACCAGTGATCCGCAGGCCAGGGGCGATAACAATGAGCAGTTCTTC. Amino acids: CATSDPQARGDNNEQFF.

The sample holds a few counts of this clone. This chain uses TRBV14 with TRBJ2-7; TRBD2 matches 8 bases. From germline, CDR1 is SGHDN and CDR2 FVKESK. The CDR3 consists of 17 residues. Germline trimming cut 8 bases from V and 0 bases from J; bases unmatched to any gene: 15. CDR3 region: CASRRSGGVFSSYEQYF. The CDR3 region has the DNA TGTGCCAGCCGACGGTCGGGAGGGGTCTTTAGCTCCTACGAGCAGTACTTC.

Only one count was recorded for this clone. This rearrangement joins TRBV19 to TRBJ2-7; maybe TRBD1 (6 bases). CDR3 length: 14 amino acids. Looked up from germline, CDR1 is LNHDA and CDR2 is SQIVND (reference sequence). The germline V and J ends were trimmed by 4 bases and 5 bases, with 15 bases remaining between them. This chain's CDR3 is CASSSQKQGHEQYF. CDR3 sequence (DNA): TGTGCCAGTAGTAGCCAAAAACAGGGCCACGAGCAGTACTTC. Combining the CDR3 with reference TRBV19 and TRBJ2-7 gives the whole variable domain DGGITQSPKYLFRKEGQNVTLSCEQNLNHDAMYWYRQDPGQGLRLIYYSQIVNDFQKGDIAEGYSVSREKKESFPLTVTSAQKNPTAFYLCASSSQKQGHEQYFGPGTRLTVT.

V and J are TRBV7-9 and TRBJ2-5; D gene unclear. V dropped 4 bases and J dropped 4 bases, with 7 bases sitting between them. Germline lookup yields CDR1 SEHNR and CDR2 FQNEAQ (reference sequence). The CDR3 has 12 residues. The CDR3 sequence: CASSYTRETQYF. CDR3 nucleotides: TGTGCCAGCAGCTACACCCGAGAGACCCAGTACTTC.

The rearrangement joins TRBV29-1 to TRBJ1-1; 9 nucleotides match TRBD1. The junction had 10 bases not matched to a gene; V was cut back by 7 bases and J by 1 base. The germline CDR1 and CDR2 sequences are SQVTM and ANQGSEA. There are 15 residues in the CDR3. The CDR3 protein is CSAHRPGQGNTEAFF. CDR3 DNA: TGCAGCGCCCATCGACCGGGACAGGGGAACACTGAAGCTTTCTTT.

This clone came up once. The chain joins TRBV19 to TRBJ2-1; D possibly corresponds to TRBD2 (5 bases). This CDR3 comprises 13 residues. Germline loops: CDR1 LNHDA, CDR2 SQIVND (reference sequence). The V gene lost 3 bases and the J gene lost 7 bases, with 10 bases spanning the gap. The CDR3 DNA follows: TGTGCCAGTAGTATTTACGGGGAAAATGAGCAGTTCTTC. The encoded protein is CASSIYGENEQFF.

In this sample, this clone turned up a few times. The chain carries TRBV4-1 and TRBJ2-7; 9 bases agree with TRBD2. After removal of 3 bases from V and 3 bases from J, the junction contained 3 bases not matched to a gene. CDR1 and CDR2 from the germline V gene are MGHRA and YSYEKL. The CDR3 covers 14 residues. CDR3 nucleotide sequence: TGCGCCAGCAGCCACGGACTAGCGCTCTACGAGCAGTACTTC. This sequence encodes CASSHGLALYEQYF.

The CDR3 sequence: CASSTPGKTYEQYF. The DNA of the CDR3 is TGTGCCAGTAGTACCCCAGGAAAGACCTACGAGCAGTACTTC. This chain links TRBV19 with TRBJ2-7; no definite D call. Germline V gene lookup returns CDR1 LNHDA and CDR2 SQIVND (reference sequence). V lost 4 bases to trimming and J lost 2 bases, with 12 bases between them. The CDR3 is made up of 14 amino acids.

CDR3 DNA: TGTGCCAGCAGTTACGGGGGACAGGCTAAAGAGACCCAGTACTTC. Encoded protein: CASSYGGQAKETQYF. This sequence joins TRBV6-5 and TRBJ2-5; the match to TRBD1 covers 8 bases. Germline CDR1 is MNHEY and CDR2 is SVGAGI. The CDR3 has 15 residues. J was trimmed by 3 bases and V by 2 bases; bases with no gene match: 5.

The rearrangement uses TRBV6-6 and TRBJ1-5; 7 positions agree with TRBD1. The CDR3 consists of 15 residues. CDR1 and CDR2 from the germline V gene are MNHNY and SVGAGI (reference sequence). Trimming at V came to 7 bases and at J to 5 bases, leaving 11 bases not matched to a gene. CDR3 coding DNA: TGTGCCAGCACCACTTTTTGGGACAGCGATCAGCCCCAGCATTTT. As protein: CASTTFWDSDQPQHF.

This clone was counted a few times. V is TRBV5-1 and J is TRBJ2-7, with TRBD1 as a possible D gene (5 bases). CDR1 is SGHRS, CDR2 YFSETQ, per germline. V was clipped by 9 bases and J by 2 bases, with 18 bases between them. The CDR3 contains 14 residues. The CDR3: CANDGNRPPYEQYF. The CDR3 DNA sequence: TGCGCCAACGACGGAAACAGGCCCCCCTACGAGCAGTACTTC.